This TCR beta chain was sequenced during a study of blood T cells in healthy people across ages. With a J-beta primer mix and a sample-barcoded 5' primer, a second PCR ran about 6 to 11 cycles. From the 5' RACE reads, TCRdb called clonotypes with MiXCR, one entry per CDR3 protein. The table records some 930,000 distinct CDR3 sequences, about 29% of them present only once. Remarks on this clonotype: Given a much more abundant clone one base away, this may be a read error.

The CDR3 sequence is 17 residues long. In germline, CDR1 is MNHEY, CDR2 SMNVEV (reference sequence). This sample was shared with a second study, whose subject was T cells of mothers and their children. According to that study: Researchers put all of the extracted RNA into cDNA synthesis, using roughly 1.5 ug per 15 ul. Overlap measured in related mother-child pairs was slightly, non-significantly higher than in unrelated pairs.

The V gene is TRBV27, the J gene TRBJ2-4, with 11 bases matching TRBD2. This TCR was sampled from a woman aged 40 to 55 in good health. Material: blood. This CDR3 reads CASSLGTSGASGNIHYF. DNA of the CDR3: TGTGCCAGCAGTCTAGGGACTAGCGGAGCATCCGGGAACATTCACTACTTC.